Presented here are 11 T cell receptor beta chains from one specimen sequenced in a study of Tregs in tolerant kidney transplant recipients. These receptors have no known antigen. Some clones are missing from TCRdb's copy, which holds only in-frame ones; the method was immunoSEQ multiplex PCR. Among some 11,000 clones listed, around nine tenths were seen once. Sample: Tregs from blood cultured with allogeneic cells, taken before the transplant. These receptors were collected from a human patient who received a combined kidney and bone marrow transplant.

Notes on this clone: Without the conserved terminal phenylalanine or tryptophan, this CDR3 likely stems from a read error. The limits of the CDR3 on the DNA are not certain, so only TCRdb's listed CDR3 is given. This chain's CDR3 is CASSDIRRNTLI. The chain recombines TRBV6-4 with TRBJ1-1. Germline CDR1 and CDR2: MRHNA and SNTAGT. Counting both end residues, the CDR3 totals 12 amino acids.

The chain links TRBV2 to TRBJ1-6; unclear D gene. V was pared by 4 bases and J by 10 bases, with 11 bases between. This CDR3 has 13 amino acids. Germline CDR1 SNHLY, CDR2 FYNNEI. The CDR3 DNA reads as TGTGCCAGCAGTGTAGCACGGGAGTCACCCCTCCACTTT. Protein: CASSVARESPLHF.

This clone was picked up a small number of times. J is TRBJ2-1 and V is TRBV7-9; TRBD1 agrees at 7 bases. The CDR3 covers 15 residues. Trimming took 4 bases from V and 5 from J; bases not matched to a gene: 8. CDR1 SEHNR and CDR2 FQNEAQ come from the germline V gene (reference sequence). This chain's CDR3 is CASSSRGKRDNEQFF. CDR3 in DNA: TGTGCCAGCAGCTCCAGGGGGAAACGGGACAATGAGCAGTTCTTC. The full variable domain, completed using reference TRBV7-9 and TRBJ2-1, is DTGVSQNPRHKITKRGQNVTFRCDPISEHNRLYWYRQTLGQGPEFLTYFQNEAQLEKSRLLSDRFSAERPKGSFSTLEIQRTEQGDSAMYLCASSSRGKRDNEQFFGPGTRLTVL.

This clone was found a few times. J is TRBJ1-1 and V is TRBV9, with D maybe TRBD1 (5 bases). Germline V gene sequence: CDR1 SGDLS, CDR2 YYNGEE. V gave up 0 bases and J gave up 4 bases, with 16 bases separating them. The CDR3 consists of 16 residues. The DNA of the CDR3 is TGTGCCAGCAGCGTAGGTATAGGGACCCTATCCACTGAAGCTTTCTTT. Amino acids: CASSVGIGTLSTEAFF.

Remarks on this clone: The junction shows a germline mismatch at one end, possibly a read error. The chain employs TRBV7-2 and TRBJ1-1; 9 bases line up with TRBD1. Germline values: CDR1 SGHTA, CDR2 FQGNSA. CDR3 size: 16 residues. This chain's CDR3 is CASSLQTGTGIYMMGF. The CDR3 DNA reads as TGTGCCAGCAGCTTACAAACCGGGACAGGGATTTATATGATGGGATTT. The complete variable domain, with remaining parts taken from reference TRBV7-2 and TRBJ1-1, reads GAGVSQSPSNKVTEKGKDVELRCDPISGHTALYWYRQSLGQGLEFLIYFQGNSAPDKSGLPSDRFSAERTGGSVSTLTIQRTQQEDSAVYLCASSLQTGTGIYMMGFGQGTRLTVV.

The V call is TRBV5-5, the J call TRBJ1-3, with 7 bases aligning to TRBD1. Germline-derived CDR1 and CDR2 are SGHKS and YYEKEE (reference sequence). CDR3 length equals 15 residues. Germline trimming cut 4 bases from V and 2 bases from J; bases unmatched to any gene: 6. This chain's CDR3 is CASSARQGPGNTIYF. In DNA, the CDR3 is TGTGCCAGCAGCGCTCGACAGGGTCCTGGAAACACCATATATTTT.

V and J are TRBV19 and TRBJ1-5; maybe TRBD1 (6 bases). V lost 9 bases and J 5 bases, leaving 11 bases between the germline ends. Germline V gene lookup returns CDR1 LNHDA and CDR2 SQIVND (reference sequence). The CDR3 length is 12 residues. The CDR3: CASRDNYQPQHF. The CDR3 DNA reads TGTGCCAGCCGGGACAACTATCAGCCCCAGCATTTT.

This clone appeared once. The chain employs TRBV5-4 and TRBJ2-1; 7 bases fit TRBD1. Losses at the gene ends were 7 bases for V and 4 bases for J; bases not matched to a gene: 11. The V gene's germline CDR1 is SGHNT and CDR2 YYREEE (reference sequence). CDR3 length: 15 residues. The CDR3 nucleotides read TGTGCCAGCGCAAGGACAGGCCCCCTATACAATGAGCAGTTCTTC. Translation gives CASARTGPLYNEQFF.

V is TRBV2 and J is TRBJ2-1, with a possible D match to TRBD1 (5 bases). Germline-derived CDR1 and CDR2 are SNHLY and FYNNEI. This CDR3 spans 16 amino acids. V was clipped by 6 bases and J by 0 bases, with 15 bases between them. The CDR3 region is CASRETTASSYNEQFF. The CDR3 DNA reads as TGTGCCAGCAGGGAAACGACAGCCTCCTCCTACAATGAGCAGTTCTTC.

J is TRBJ1-1 and V is TRBV11-3; no definite D call. V was pared by 1 base and J by 0 bases, with 9 bases between. This CDR3 is 15 amino acids long. From germline, CDR1 is SGHNT and CDR2 YENEEA. DNA for the CDR3: TGTGCCAGCAGCTTAGTAGGTCTGATGAACACTGAAGCTTTCTTT. This translates into CASSLVGLMNTEAFF. The variable domain in full, with the rest retrieved from reference TRBV11-3 and TRBJ1-1, is EAGVVQSPRYKIIEKKQPVAFWCNPISGHNTLYWYLQNLGQGPELLIRYENEEAVDDSQLPKDRFSAERLKGVDSTLKIQPAELGDSAVYLCASSLVGLMNTEAFFGQGTRLTVV.

The chain combines TRBV6-5 with TRBJ2-6; TRBD1 is a possible D gene (6 bases). Trimming left V 5 bases short and J 4 bases short, with 9 bases between. The length of the CDR3 is 14 residues. CDR1 MNHEY and CDR2 SVGAGI come from the germline V gene. The CDR3 DNA sequence: TGTGCCAGCAGTACAGGGCTAGGGGCCAACGTCCTGACTTTC. Protein product: CASSTGLGANVLTF.